These T cell receptor beta chains were read from a single sample in a study of shared T cell receptors in the human thymus. Measured with immunoSEQ multiplex PCR; TCRdb has only the in-frame clones, and not every one. In the table there are 630,000 or so clones, 70% to 90% of which are singletons. These data were likewise used in another study, on human thymus T cells.

Sequencing was performed on thymocytes. The receptor set was obtained from a boy in the first two years of life with a congenital heart defect. Both conserved end residues are part of each CDR3. The D gene is left open where the match is weak. Rows give clone size only sometimes, using once, few, many, or a class for an expanded clone.

D	V	size	J	DNA	CDR3
TRBD1	TRBV28	once	TRBJ2-3	TGTGCCAGCAGTTTATTGACAGGGGAGTTGGCAGATACGCAGTATTTT	CASSLLTGELADTQYF
-	TRBV29-1	few	TRBJ2-3	TGCAGCGCCCCGGTAGAGACAGGCACAGATACGCAGTATTTT	CSAPVETGTDTQYF
TRBD2	TRBV14	-	TRBJ2-1	TGTGCCAGCAGCCAAGTTTCTCCCGAGCGGGGAGGTTACAATGAGCAGTTCTTC	CASSQVSPERGGYNEQFF
-	TRBV2	-	TRBJ2-7	TGTGCCAGCAGTGAAAGTGGGGTCCGGGACTACGAGCAGTACTTC	CASSESGVRDYEQYF
-	TRBV5-8	few	TRBJ1-2	TGTGCCAGCAGCTTGGGGACATCCTATGGCTACACCTTC	CASSLGTSYGYTF
TRBD1	TRBV14	-	TRBJ1-2	TGTGCCAGCAGCCGCCTAGTCGGGGACAGCCCCTATGGCTACACCTTC	CASSRLVGDSPYGYTF
-	TRBV6-6	-	TRBJ1-3	TGTGCCAGCAGCACCAGGGGTGGAAACACCATATATTTT	CASSTRGGNTIYF
TRBD2	TRBV14	-	TRBJ2-3	TGTGCCAGCAGCCAAGAGGAGGGAATAGGACTAGCAGATACGCAGTATTTT	CASSQEEGIGLADTQYF
-	TRBV29-1	-	TRBJ2-3	TGCAGCGCCGCACTAAGTAACGCAGATACGCAGTATTTT	CSAALSNADTQYF
TRBD2	TRBV29-1	-	TRBJ2-3	TGCAGCGTTGAAGTGCCTAGCGGAAACACAGATACGCAGTATTTT	CSVEVPSGNTDTQYF
-	TRBV6-5	-	TRBJ2-5	TGTGCCAGCAGACTTCAGGAACTCCAAGAGACCCAGTACTTC	CASRLQELQETQYF